The entry below gives a single T cell receptor beta chain sequence along with its context. The table lists this clonotype with many counts. Its antigen is currently not known. Base-call qualities are not available, and no considerably larger clone is one nucleotide away. TCR alpha and beta CDR3 regions were amplified with the iRepertoire nested amplicon-rescue multiplex PCR (arm-PCR) platform from RNA. One-step reverse transcription and amplification used about 85-450 ng of tissue mRNA or PBMC total RNA as input. Following bead purification, Illumina adapters were added by a secondary multiplex PCR, and libraries between 200 and 400 bp were gel-purified. Demultiplexing relied on internal 6-nucleotide barcodes carried by the libraries. Sequencing of libraries was performed on an Illumina MiSeq with 2x220 or 2x250 nucleotide paired-end reads. The original methods were these. FLASH 1.2.11 was used to merge paired reads, and BWA-MEM then aligned the reads to the GRCh37 human genome before TRA and TRB reads were extracted. V and J assignment used an IMGT-derived reference of cassette sequences and CDR3 motifs that included pseudogenes. Reads were translated in three frames, and productive CDR3s were defined as those with a C...FGXG motif and no stop codons. A clonotype was defined as a unique combination of a V-J cassette pair and a CDR3 amino acid sequence. Hamming distance filtering was applied to reads, with thresholds set by the sequence error rate of each sample in mapped regions. TCRdb handled the public reads itself, with Q25 trimming in fastp and clone calling in MiXCR, and kept productive beta chains. Rows matching on CDR3 protein sequence are summarized as one entry with the most common DNA and genes. V and J calls and clone size were set by TCRdb, not the authors. This sample comprises more than 9,500 distinct CDR3 sequences, about a quarter of them detected only once. The ten largest clones take up 40% to 55% of the sample.

The CDR3 numbers 15 residues from cysteine through phenylalanine. Kept here is only the CDR3 DNA, which spans 45 bases and is read in frame from base 1. From a lookup of the germline V gene (reference sequence), CDR1 and CDR2 are DFQATT and SNEGSKA. V sheds 5 bases and J sheds 3 bases, leaving 20 bases between their ends. This record belongs to a study of glioma-infiltrating T cells (dated by TCRdb to 2015 to 2016). Describing the broader study: Sequencing of TCR alpha- and beta-chain repertoires was performed on glioma tissue, on non-neoplastic brain tissue, and on matched peripheral blood mononuclear cells. The paired cohort comprised three low-grade glioma patients, roughly 8 primary glioblastoma patients and three non-glioma patients contributing non-neoplastic brain tissue. To gauge divergence between tissue and blood T-cell populations, every tissue-infiltrating repertoire was compared against the peripheral blood repertoire from the same patient. Summary of the overall study and its limitations: In non-neoplastic patients, VJ-independent divergence between tissue and blood fell below expectation, whereas in all gliomas, and especially in low-grade gliomas, the divergence rose above expectation. Very few CDR3 sequences were found to be shared between tissue and blood, and this scarcity was attributed to high CDR3 diversity and limited sampling. Group comparisons were based on small numbers of patients: three non-neoplastic, three low-grade glioma and about 8 glioblastoma patients.

The specimen was glioma tissue, nonneoplastic brain tissue, or PBMCs (not recorded which). This sequence was found in a human donor with low-grade glioma or glioblastoma, undergoing nonglioma brain surgery, or in good health (not recorded which). The V gene is TRBV20-1 and the J gene is TRBJ2-7, and the D gene may be TRBD2, 6 bases matching. In nucleotide form, the sequence is TGCAGTGCTGAACTCGGGACTGGGTTCAACTACGAGCAGTACTTC. It encodes CSAELGTGFNYEQYF.